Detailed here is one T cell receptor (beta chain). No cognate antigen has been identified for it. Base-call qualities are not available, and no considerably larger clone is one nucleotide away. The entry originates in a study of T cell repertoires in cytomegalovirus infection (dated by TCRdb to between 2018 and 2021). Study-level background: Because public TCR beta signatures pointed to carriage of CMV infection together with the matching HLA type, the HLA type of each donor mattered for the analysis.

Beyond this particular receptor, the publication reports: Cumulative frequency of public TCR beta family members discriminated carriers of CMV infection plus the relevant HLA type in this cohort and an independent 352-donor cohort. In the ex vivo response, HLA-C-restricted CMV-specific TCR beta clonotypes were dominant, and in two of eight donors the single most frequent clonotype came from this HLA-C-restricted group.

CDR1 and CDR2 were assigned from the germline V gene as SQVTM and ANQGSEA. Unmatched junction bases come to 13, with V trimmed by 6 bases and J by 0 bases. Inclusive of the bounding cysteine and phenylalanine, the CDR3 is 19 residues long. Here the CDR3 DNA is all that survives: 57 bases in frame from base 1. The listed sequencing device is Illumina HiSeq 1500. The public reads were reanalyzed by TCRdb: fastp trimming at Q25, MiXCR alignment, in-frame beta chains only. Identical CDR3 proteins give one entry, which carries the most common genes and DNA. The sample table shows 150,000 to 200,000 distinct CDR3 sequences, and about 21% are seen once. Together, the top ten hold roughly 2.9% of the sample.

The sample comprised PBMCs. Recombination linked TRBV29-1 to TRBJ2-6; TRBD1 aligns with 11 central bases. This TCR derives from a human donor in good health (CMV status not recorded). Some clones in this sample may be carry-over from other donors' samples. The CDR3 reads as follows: CSVAPRGTGGSSGANVLTF. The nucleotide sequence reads TGCAGCGTGGCGCCCCGCGGGACAGGGGGGAGCTCTGGGGCCAACGTCCTGACTTTC.